The 3 T cell receptor beta chains presented below share a single source sample, sequenced in a study of blood T cell repertoires in COVID-19. The repertoire was sequenced with immunoSEQ multiplex PCR; TCRdb's copy has only in-frame clones and lacks some. The top ten clones hold approximately 5.2% of a sample with approximately 300,000 clones, around 90% of them seen once. Sequenced material: PBMCs or T cells enriched from blood (not recorded which). The source is a woman aged 25 to 39 who had recovered from COVID-19.

The CDR3 sequence is CASSLLFGGGETQYF. The DNA of the CDR3 is TGTGCCAGCAGTTTATTGTTCGGGGGTGGGGAGACCCAGTACTTC. The chain couples TRBV27 to TRBJ2-5, with D perhaps matching TRBD2 (6 bases). Trimming stripped 1 base from V and 5 bases from J, with 14 bases between. CDR1 MNHEY and CDR2 SMNVEV come from the germline V gene (reference sequence). The CDR3 spans 15 residues.

This sequence joins TRBV7-2 and TRBJ1-2; 9 bases are a match to TRBD1. Losses at the gene ends were 4 bases for V and 3 bases for J; bases not matched to a gene: 3. Germline V gene data show CDR1 as SGHTA and CDR2 as FQGNSA. CDR3 length: 14 residues. The DNA for the CDR3 is TGTGCCAGCAGCTACCGGACAGGGGACTATGGCTACACCTTC. Translated, it gives CASSYRTGDYGYTF.

This rearrangement joins TRBV10-3 to TRBJ1-1; 7 nucleotides agree with TRBD1. The trim removed 10 bases at V and 0 bases at J, leaving 8 bases unmatched. CDR3 length: 14 amino acids. The germline gives CDR1 ENHRY, CDR2 SYGVKD. As DNA, the CDR3 is TGTGCCACCGGGACAGCTATCGTGAACACTGAAGCTTTCTTT. Its protein product is CATGTAIVNTEAFF.